This TCR beta chain originates from a study of shared clonotypes between healthy human individuals. About the research overall: The plates for each donor numbered three CD4 naive, three CD4 memory, two CD8 naive and one CD8 memory.

In its sample, this clone was seen once. The junction does not match germline at one end; this may be a read error. Within the sample, other DNA sequences also encode this same CDR3. Looked up from germline, CDR1 is MNHNS and CDR2 is SASEGT. This CDR3 has 15 amino acids. Sequencing was performed with immunoSEQ multiplex PCR; in TCRdb, only in-frame clones are kept and a portion is missing. The sample yields around 700,000 clones, around 72% seen once. The V call is TRBV6-1, the J call TRBJ2-6; D possibly corresponds to TRBD1 (6 bases). The sample taken for sequencing was memory CD4+ T cells sorted from blood. Stated subset: CD45RA-negative fraction. The TCR originated in a woman under 40 in good health. This CDR3 is CASREGGSGANVLTF. Here the CDR3 DNA reads TGTGCCAGCAGAGAAGGGGGATCAGGGGCCAACGTCCTGACTTTC.